Following are 15 T cell receptor beta chains from one sample sequenced in a study of T cell repertoires in cytomegalovirus infection (dated 2019 in TCRdb). The data were produced on an Illumina HiSeq 1500. Using fastp trimming at Q25 and MiXCR clonotype assembly, TCRdb reanalyzed the public sequencing data and kept in-frame beta chains. Rows are unified per CDR3 protein, each entry keeping the most common DNA and genes. Here the sample has 200,000 to 300,000 distinct CDR3 sequences; around 12% occur a single time. The top ten clonotypes cover 1.6% of the sample. Material: PBMCs. The receptor set was obtained from a human donor in good health (CMV status not recorded). Some clones in this sample may be carry-over from other donors' samples.

The genes are TRBV5-1 and TRBJ2-3, with D hard to call. The germline V gene encodes CDR1 SGHRS and CDR2 YFSETQ. V was shortened by 0 bases and J by 3 bases, with 11 bases between the two germline ends. CDR3 length: 15 amino acids. The DNA of the CDR3 is TGCGCCAGCAGCTTGGCGCTAGGAGCTACAGATACGCAGTATTTT. It encodes CASSLALGATDTQYF. The complete variable domain, with remaining parts taken from reference TRBV5-1 and TRBJ2-3, reads KAGVTQTPRYLIKTRGQQVTLSCSPISGHRSVSWYQQTPGQGLQFLFEYFSETQRNKGNFPGRFSGRQFSNSRSEMNVSTLELGDSALYLCASSLALGATDTQYFGPGTRLTVL.

This clonotype has more than one count but fewer than ten. The chain links TRBV7-9 to TRBJ1-1, with a tentative D call TRBD1 (5 bases). Germline V gene lookup returns CDR1 SEHNR and CDR2 FQNEAQ (reference sequence). CDR3 size: 14 residues. V gave up 2 bases and J gave up 6 bases, with 13 bases separating them. The chain's CDR3 is CASSLTQGGPEAFF. CDR3 sequence (DNA): TGTGCCAGCAGCTTAACGCAGGGTGGACCTGAAGCTTTCTTT.

This clonotype showed up many times. This chain uses TRBV7-7 with TRBJ2-1, with D maybe TRBD2 (6 bases). The germline V gene encodes CDR1 SSHAT and CDR2 FNYEAQ (reference sequence). The CDR3 is made up of 12 amino acids. Trimming took off 5 bases at V and 9 bases at J, with 11 bases between the two ends. CDR3 region: CASSPEGIEQFF. The CDR3 DNA follows: TGTGCCAGCAGCCCGGAGGGTATTGAGCAGTTCTTC.

This clonotype occurred once. V usage is TRBV10-3 and J usage is TRBJ1-4, with TRBD1 matching over 7 bases. The germline gives CDR1 ENHRY, CDR2 SYGVKD. This CDR3 comprises 15 residues. With 10 bases clipped from V and 3 bases from J, the junction kept 11 bases outside the gene matches. CDR3 protein: CATDEQGPPNEKLFF. The CDR3 coding sequence is TGTGCCACAGATGAACAGGGGCCTCCTAATGAAAAACTGTTTTTT.

The sample holds a few counts of this clonotype. The chain joins TRBV20-1 to TRBJ2-1; TRBD2 matches at 7 bases. After removal of 0 bases from V and 5 bases from J, the junction contained 7 bases not matched to a gene. There are 15 residues in the CDR3. The germline CDR1 and CDR2 sequences are DFQATT and SNEGSKA (reference sequence). The DNA of the CDR3 is TGCAGTGCTAGAGATTCCCTAGCGGCTCACAATGAGCAGTTCTTC. Residues: CSARDSLAAHNEQFF.

This clonotype came up many times. The chain combines TRBV7-9 with TRBJ2-5; TRBD1 matches at 11 bases. Looked up from germline, CDR1 is SEHNR and CDR2 is FQNEAQ (reference sequence). This CDR3 is 14 amino acids long. V trimming: 5 bases; J trimming: 4 bases; junction bases outside the gene matches: 3. CDR3 amino acids: CASSGQGARETQYF. The CDR3 DNA sequence: TGTGCCAGCAGCGGACAGGGGGCCCGAGAGACCCAGTACTTC. The whole variable domain, filled in from reference TRBV7-9 and TRBJ2-5, reads DTGVSQNPRHKITKRGQNVTFRCDPISEHNRLYWYRQTLGQGPEFLTYFQNEAQLEKSRLLSDRFSAERPKGSFSTLEIQRTEQGDSAMYLCASSGQGARETQYFGPGTRLLVL.

This clonotype showed up many times. The gene calls are TRBV30 and TRBJ2-7; the match to TRBD1 covers 9 bases. Germline loops: CDR1 GTSNPN, CDR2 SVGIG (reference sequence). Trimming took 1 base from V and 5 from J; bases not matched to a gene: 9. The CDR3 runs 15 residues. The CDR3 is CAWSDPGTGRNEQYF. CDR3 DNA sequence: TGTGCCTGGAGTGACCCGGGGACAGGGAGAAACGAGCAGTACTTC. Supplemented by reference TRBV30 and TRBJ2-7, the full variable domain reads SQTIHQWPATLVQPVGSPLSLECTVEGTSNPNLYWYRQAAGRGLQLLFYSVGIGQISSEVPQNLSASRPQDRQFILSSKKLLLSDSGFYLCAWSDPGTGRNEQYFGPGTRLTVT.

This clonotype appeared many times. The chain links TRBV5-1 to TRBJ2-7; 10 positions match TRBD1. V dropped 4 bases and J dropped 5; count of bases not matched to a gene: 9. This CDR3 contains 15 residues. From germline, CDR1 is SGHRS and CDR2 YFSETQ. The CDR3 region is CASSRSGTGANEQYF. The CDR3 DNA follows: TGCGCCAGCAGCCGCTCCGGGACAGGGGCTAACGAGCAGTACTTC.

This clonotype was found many times. V is TRBV6-5 and J is TRBJ1-1, with D uncertain. The CDR3 is 15 residues long. The V and J ends lost 0 bases and 0 bases respectively, with 8 bases between them. CDR1 MNHEY and CDR2 SVGAGI come from the germline V gene. The CDR3 spells CASSYSYTVNTEAFF. For the CDR3, the DNA is TGTGCCAGCAGTTACTCGTACACGGTGAACACTGAAGCTTTCTTT.

Only a few counts were recorded for this clonotype. The chain has TRBV20-1 and TRBJ2-1; 8 bases map to TRBD2. This CDR3 comprises 15 residues. CDR1 and CDR2 (germline): DFQATT, SNEGSKA (reference sequence). V was clipped by 1 base and J by 8 bases; unmatched bases: 10. The CDR3, as DNA: TGCAGTGCTAGAGGCGGCCGGGGGGGGGCTTATGAGCAGTTCTTC. It codes for CSARGGRGGAYEQFF.

Here the CDR3 DNA reads TGCAGCGTTGAAAGTAGAGGGAACTATGGCTACACCTTC. Translation: CSVESRGNYGYTF. The rearrangement links TRBV29-1 to TRBJ1-2; D unclear. The CDR3 runs to 13 residues. V was trimmed by 2 bases and J by 2 bases, leaving 9 bases between them. Germline V gives CDR1 SQVTM, CDR2 ANQGSEA. The entire variable domain, with the rest obtained from reference TRBV29-1 and TRBJ1-2, is as follows: SAVISQKPSRDICQRGTSLTIQCQVDSQVTMMFWYRQQPGQSLTLIATANQGSEATYESGFVIDKFPISRPNLTFSTLTVSNMSPEDSSIYLCSVESRGNYGYTFGSGTRLTVV.

This clonotype was seen a few times. The genes are TRBV7-8 and TRBJ2-1; 15 bases fit TRBD2. The CDR3 covers 19 residues. Germline loops: CDR1 SGHVS, CDR2 FQNEAQ. V lost 5 bases and J lost 0; bases outside the gene matches: 8. CDR3 amino acids: CASSLGLAGGRSSYNEQFF. The CDR3 DNA follows: TGTGCCAGCAGCCTCGGACTAGCGGGGGGGCGGAGCTCCTACAATGAGCAGTTCTTC.

This clonotype was seen ten or more times. The J gene is TRBJ1-6, the V gene TRBV7-2; 9 positions match TRBD1. The CDR3 sequence is 16 residues long. Germline V gene sequence: CDR1 SGHTA, CDR2 FQGNSA. V dropped 5 bases and J dropped 10; count of bases not matched to a gene: 12. This CDR3 reads CASSPRSGQGLSPLHF. For the CDR3, the DNA is TGTGCCAGCAGCCCAAGGTCGGGACAGGGTTTATCACCCCTCCACTTT.

This clonotype was found many times. The genes are TRBV6-2 or TRBV6-3 and TRBJ2-7; 7 bases align to TRBD1. The CDR3 spans 14 residues. The germline V gene encodes CDR1 MNHEY and CDR2 SVGEGT. V lost 0 bases and J lost 3; bases outside the gene matches: 2. DNA of the CDR3: TGTGCCAGCAGTTACTCGGCAGGGGGCTACGAGCAGTACTTC. Protein product: CASSYSAGGYEQYF.

This clonotype came up many times. The genes are TRBV7-3 and TRBJ2-2; TRBD2 matches 9 bases. Trimming took 5 bases from V and 7 from J; bases not matched to a gene: 11. This CDR3 spans 16 amino acids. Per germline, CDR1 SGHTA and CDR2 FQGTGA. CDR3 sequence: CASSPRLAGAGGELFF. The DNA of the CDR3 is TGTGCCAGCAGCCCCCGATTAGCGGGAGCGGGCGGGGAGCTGTTTTTT.